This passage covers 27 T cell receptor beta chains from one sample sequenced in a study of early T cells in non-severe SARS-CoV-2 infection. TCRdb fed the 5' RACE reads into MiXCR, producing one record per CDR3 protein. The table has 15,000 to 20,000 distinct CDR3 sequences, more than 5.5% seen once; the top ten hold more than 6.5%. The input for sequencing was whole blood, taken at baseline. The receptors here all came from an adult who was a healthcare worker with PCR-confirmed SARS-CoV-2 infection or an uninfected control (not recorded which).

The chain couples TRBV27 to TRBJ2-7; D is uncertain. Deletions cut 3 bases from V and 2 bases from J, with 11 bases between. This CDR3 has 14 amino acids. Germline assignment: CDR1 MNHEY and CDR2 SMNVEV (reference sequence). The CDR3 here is CASSFIDKPYEQYF. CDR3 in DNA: TGTGCCAGCAGTTTCATCGACAAACCCTACGAGCAGTACTTC.

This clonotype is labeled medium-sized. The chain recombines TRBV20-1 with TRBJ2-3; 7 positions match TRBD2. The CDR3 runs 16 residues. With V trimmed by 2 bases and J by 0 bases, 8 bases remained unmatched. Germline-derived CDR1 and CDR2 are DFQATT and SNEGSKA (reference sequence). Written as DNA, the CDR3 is TGCAGTGCTAGACCGCGCGCGCGGGGGAGCACAGATACGCAGTATTTT. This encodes CSARPRARGSTDTQYF.

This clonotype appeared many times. CDR3 in amino acids: CASSLGQGANSPLHF. The CDR3 nucleotides are TGTGCCAGCAGCTTGGGACAGGGAGCTAATTCACCCCTCCACTTT. The chain has TRBV7-8 and TRBJ1-6; 9 bases match TRBD1. V was clipped by 3 bases and J by 6 bases; unmatched bases: 3. Germline CDR1 and CDR2: SGHVS and FQNEAQ. This CDR3 has 15 amino acids.

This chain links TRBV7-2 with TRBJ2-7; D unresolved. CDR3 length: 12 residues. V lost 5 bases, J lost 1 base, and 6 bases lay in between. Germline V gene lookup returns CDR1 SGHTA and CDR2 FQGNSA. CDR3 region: CASSILSYEQYF. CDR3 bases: TGTGCCAGCAGCATACTGTCCTACGAGCAGTACTTC.

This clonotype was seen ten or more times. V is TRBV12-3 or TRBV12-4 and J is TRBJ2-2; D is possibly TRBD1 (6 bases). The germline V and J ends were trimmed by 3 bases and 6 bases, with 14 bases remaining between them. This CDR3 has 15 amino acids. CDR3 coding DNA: TGTGCCAGCAGTTTCGTCAGGGCAGGGGCCGGGGAGCTGTTTTTT. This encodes CASSFVRAGAGELFF.

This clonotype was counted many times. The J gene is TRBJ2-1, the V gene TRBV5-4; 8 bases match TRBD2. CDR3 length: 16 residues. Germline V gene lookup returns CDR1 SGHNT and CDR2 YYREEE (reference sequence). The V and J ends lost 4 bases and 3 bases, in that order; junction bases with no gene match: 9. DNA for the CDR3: TGTGCCAGCAGCCGTCGTAGCGGGGCTGACTACAATGAGCAGTTCTTC. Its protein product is CASSRRSGADYNEQFF.

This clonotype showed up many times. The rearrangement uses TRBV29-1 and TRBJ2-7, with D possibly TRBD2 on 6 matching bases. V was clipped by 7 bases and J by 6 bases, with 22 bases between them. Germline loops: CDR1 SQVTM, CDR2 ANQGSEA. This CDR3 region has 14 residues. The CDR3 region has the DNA TGCAGCGCGATTACCGGAGGGATCGGACGCGAGCAGTACTTC. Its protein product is CSAITGGIGREQYF.

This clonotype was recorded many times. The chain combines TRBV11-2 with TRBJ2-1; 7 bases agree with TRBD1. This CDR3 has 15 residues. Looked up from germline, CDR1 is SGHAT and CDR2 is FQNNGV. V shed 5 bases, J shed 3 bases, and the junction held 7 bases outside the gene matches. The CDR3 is CASSEGAGGYNEQFF. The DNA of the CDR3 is TGTGCCAGCAGCGAGGGGGCAGGGGGCTACAATGAGCAGTTCTTC.

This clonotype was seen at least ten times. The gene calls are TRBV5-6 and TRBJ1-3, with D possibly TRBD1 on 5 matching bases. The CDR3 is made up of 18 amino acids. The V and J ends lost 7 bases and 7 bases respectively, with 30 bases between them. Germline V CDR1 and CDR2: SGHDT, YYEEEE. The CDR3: CASETSPGTFGFRNTIYF. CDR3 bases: TGTGCCAGCGAAACATCCCCCGGGACGTTTGGATTCCGGAACACCATATATTTT. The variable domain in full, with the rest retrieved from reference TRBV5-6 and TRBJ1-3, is DAGVTQSPTHLIKTRGQQVTLRCSPKSGHDTVSWYQQALGQGPQFIFQYYEEEERQRGNFPDRFSGHQFPNYSSELNVNALLLGDSALYLCASETSPGTFGFRNTIYFGEGSWLTVV.

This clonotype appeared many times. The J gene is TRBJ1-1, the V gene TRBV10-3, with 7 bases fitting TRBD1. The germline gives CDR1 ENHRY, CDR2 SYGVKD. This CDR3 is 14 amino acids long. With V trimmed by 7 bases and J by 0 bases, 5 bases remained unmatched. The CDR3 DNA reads TGTGCCATCACTCCGGACAGGATGAACACTGAAGCTTTCTTT. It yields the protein CAITPDRMNTEAFF.

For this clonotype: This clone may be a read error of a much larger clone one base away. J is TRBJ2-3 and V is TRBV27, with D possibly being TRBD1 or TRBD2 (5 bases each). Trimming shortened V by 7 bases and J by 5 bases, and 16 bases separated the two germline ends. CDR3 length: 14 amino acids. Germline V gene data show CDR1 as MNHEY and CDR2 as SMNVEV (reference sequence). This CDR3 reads CASNFEGSRDTQYF. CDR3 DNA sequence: TGTGCCAGCAATTTTGAGGGGTCTCGAGATACGCAGTATTTT.

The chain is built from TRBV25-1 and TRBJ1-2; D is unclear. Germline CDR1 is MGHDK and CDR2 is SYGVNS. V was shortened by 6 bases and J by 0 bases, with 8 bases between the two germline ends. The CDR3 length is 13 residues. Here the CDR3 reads CASSAPTNYGYTF. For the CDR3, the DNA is TGTGCCAGCAGCGCCCCCACTAACTATGGCTACACCTTC.

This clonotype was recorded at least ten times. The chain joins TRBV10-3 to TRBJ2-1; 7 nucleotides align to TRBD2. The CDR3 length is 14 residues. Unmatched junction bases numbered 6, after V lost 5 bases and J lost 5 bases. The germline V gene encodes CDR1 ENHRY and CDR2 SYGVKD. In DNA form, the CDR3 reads TGTGCCATCAGTAAAAGCGGGGAGAACAATGAGCAGTTCTTC. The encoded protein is CAISKSGENNEQFF.

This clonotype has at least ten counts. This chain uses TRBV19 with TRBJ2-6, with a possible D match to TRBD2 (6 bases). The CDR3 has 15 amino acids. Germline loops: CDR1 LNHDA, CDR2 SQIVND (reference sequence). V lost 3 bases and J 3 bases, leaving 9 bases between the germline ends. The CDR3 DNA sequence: TGTGCCAGTAGTATGGGGACTTTTGGGGCCAACGTCCTGACTTTC. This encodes CASSMGTFGANVLTF.

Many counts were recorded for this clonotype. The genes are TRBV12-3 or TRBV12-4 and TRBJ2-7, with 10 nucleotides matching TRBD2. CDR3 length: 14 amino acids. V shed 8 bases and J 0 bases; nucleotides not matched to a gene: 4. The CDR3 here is CASGASGSSYEQYF. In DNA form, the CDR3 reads TGTGCCAGCGGCGCTAGCGGGAGCTCCTACGAGCAGTACTTC.

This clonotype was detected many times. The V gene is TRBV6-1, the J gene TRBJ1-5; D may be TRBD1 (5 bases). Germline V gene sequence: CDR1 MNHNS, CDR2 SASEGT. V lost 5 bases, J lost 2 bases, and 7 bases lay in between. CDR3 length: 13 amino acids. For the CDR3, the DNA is TGTGCCAGCAGTACCAGGGGCAATCAGCCCCAGCATTTT. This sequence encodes CASSTRGNQPQHF.

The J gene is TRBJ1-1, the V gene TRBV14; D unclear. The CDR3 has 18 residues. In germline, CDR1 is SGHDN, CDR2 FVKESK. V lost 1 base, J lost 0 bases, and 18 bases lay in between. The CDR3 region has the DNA TGTGCCAGCAGCCAAGGTATAAGGGCGGTCGGCCTGAACACTGAAGCTTTCTTT. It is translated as CASSQGIRAVGLNTEAFF.

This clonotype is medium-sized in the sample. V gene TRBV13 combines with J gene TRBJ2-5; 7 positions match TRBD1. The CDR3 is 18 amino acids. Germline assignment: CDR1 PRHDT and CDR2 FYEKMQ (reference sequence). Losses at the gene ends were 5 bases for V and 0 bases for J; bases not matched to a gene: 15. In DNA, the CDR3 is TGTGCCAGCAGCCCGGCTTGGGACAGCTCAAGTGACCAAGAGACCCAGTACTTC. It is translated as CASSPAWDSSSDQETQYF. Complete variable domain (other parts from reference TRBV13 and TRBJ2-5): AAGVIQSPRHLIKEKRETATLKCYPIPRHDTVYWYQQGPGQDPQFLISFYEKMQSDKGSIPDRFSAQQFSDYHSELNMSSLELGDSALYFCASSPAWDSSSDQETQYFGPGTRLLVL.

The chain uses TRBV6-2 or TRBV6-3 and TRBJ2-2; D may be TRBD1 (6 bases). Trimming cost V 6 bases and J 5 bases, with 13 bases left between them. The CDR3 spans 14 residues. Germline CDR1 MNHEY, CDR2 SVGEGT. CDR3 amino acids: CASSITQGTGELFF. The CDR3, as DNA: TGTGCCAGCAGCATTACACAGGGAACCGGGGAGCTGTTTTTT.

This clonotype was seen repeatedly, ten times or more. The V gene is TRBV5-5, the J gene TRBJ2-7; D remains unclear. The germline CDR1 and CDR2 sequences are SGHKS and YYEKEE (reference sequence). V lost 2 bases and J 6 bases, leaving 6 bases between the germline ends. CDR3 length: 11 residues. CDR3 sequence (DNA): TGTGCCAGCAGCTTTAGCAGCGAGCAGTACTTC. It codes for CASSFSSEQYF. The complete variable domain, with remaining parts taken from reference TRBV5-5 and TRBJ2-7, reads DAGVTQSPTHLIKTRGQQVTLRCSPISGHKSVSWYQQVLGQGPQFIFQYYEKEERGRGNFPDRFSARQFPNYSSELNVNALLLGDSALYLCASSFSSEQYFGPGTRLTVT.

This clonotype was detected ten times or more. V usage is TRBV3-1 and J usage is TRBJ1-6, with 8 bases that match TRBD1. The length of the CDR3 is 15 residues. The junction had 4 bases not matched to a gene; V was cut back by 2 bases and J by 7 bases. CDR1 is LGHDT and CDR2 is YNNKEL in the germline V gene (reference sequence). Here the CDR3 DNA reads TGTGCCAGCAGCCAACAGGGGGCGGAAAATTCACCCCTCCACTTT. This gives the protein CASSQQGAENSPLHF.

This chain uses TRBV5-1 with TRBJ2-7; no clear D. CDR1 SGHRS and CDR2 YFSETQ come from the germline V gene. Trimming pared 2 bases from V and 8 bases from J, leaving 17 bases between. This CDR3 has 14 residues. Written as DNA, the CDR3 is TGCGCCAGCAGCTTCATAGGCCCCCAAACGAAGCAGTACTTC. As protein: CASSFIGPQTKQYF.

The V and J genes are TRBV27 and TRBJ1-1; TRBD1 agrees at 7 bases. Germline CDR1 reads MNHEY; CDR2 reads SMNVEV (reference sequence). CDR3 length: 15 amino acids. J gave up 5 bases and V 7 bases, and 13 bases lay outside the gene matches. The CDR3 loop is CASNGAGGGVTEAFF. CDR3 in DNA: TGTGCCAGCAATGGAGCAGGGGGTGGCGTTACTGAAGCTTTCTTT.

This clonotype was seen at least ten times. In DNA form, the CDR3 reads TGTGCCAGCAGCGAAGCCCCGGGCGAAGGCACAGATACGCAGTATTTT. This gives the protein CASSEAPGEGTDTQYF. The chain is built from TRBV7-3 and TRBJ2-3, with D unclear. Germline V gene data show CDR1 as SGHTA and CDR2 as FQGTGA. Between the trimmed V and J ends, which lost 5 bases and 1 base, there was a span of 16 bases. This CDR3 comprises 16 residues.

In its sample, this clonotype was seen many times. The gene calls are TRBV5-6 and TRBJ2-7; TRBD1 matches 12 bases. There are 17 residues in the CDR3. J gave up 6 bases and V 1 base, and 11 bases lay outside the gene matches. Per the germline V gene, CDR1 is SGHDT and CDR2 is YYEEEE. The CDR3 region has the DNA TGTGCCAGCAGCTTGCGGATTGCCGGGACAGGGGGCGCCGAGCAGTACTTC. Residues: CASSLRIAGTGGAEQYF.

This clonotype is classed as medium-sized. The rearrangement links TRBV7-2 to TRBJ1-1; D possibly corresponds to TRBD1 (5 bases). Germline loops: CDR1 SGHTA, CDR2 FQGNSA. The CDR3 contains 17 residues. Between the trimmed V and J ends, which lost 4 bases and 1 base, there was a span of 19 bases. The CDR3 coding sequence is TGTGCCAGCAGCTCAGCACTTGGGGGTTGGAAGAACACTGAAGCTTTCTTT. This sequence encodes CASSSALGGWKNTEAFF.

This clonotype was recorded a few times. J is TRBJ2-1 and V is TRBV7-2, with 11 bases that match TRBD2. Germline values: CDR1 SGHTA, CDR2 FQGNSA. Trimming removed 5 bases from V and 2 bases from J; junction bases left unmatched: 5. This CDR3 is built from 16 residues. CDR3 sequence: CASSDPGLAAYNEQFF. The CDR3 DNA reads TGTGCCAGCAGCGATCCGGGACTAGCGGCCTACAATGAGCAGTTCTTC.